These 2 T cell receptor beta chains were all obtained from the same sample, sequenced in a study of control samples from healthy donors and cancer patients. Data came from immunoSEQ multiplex PCR; TCRdb stores just in-frame clones and leaves some out. The sample shows 150,000 to 200,000 clones, about nine tenths of them seen only once. Sample: blood. These receptors originate from a woman younger than 45 in good health.

The gene calls are TRBV18 and TRBJ1-1; TRBD1 matches 10 bases. Germline-derived CDR1 and CDR2 are KGHSH and LQKENI. V was pared by 3 bases and J by 6 bases, with 4 bases of the junction left unmatched. The CDR3 consists of 14 residues. The CDR3 loop is CASSPVTGGPEAFF. CDR3 sequence (DNA): TGTGCCAGCTCACCGGTGACAGGGGGCCCTGAAGCTTTCTTT. Based on the CDR3 plus reference TRBV18 and TRBJ1-1, the full variable domain is NAGVMQNPRHLVRRRGQEARLRCSPMKGHSHVYWYRQLPEEGLKFMVYLQKENIIDESGMPKERFSAEFPKEGPSILRIQQVVRGDSAAYFCASSPVTGGPEAFFGQGTRLTVV.

This rearrangement joins TRBV10-1 to TRBJ1-6; 7 bases map to TRBD1. This CDR3 comprises 15 residues. CDR1 is WNHNN, CDR2 SYGVQD, per germline (reference sequence). The V gene end was trimmed by 0 bases and the J gene end by 5 bases; junction bases not matched to a gene: 1. Written as DNA, the CDR3 is TGCGCCAGCAGTGAGTCGACAGGGAATAATTCACCCCTCCACTTT. Its protein is CASSESTGNNSPLHF.